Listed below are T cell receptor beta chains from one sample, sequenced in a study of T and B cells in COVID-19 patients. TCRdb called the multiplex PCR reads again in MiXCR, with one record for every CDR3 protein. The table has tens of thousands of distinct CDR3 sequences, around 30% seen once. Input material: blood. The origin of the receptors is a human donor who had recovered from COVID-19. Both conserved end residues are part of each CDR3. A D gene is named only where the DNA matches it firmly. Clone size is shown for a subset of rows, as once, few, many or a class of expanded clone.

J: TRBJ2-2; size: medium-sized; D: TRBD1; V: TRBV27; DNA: TGTGCCAGCAGTACGGGACAGGGCACCGGGGAGCTGTTTTTT; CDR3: CASSTGQGTGELFF
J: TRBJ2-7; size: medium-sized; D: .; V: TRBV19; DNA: TGTGCCAGTAGTGCGGGACAGAGGAACCGCTACGAGCAGTACTTC; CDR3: CASSAGQRNRYEQYF
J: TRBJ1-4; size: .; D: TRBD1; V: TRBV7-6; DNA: TGTGCCAGCAGCTCCGGACCAGGGGGGGCAGGGGGGAAACTGTTTTTT; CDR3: CASSSGPGGAGGKLFF
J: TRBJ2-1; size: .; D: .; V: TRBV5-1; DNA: TGCGCCAGCCACTTACGGGGGTACAATGAGCAGTTCTTC; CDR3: CASHLRGYNEQFF
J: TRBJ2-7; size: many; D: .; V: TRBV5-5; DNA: TGTGCCAGCAGCTTGTTCAGAGGGGGCGAGCAGTACTTC; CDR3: CASSLFRGGEQYF
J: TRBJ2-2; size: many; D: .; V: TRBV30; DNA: TGTGCCTGTCTAACCGGGGAGCTGTTTTTT; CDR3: CACLTGELFF
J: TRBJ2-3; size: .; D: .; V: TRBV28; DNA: TGTGCCAGCAGTTTCCTACCTTGGAGGGAAGATACGCAGTATTTT; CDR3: CASSFLPWREDTQYF
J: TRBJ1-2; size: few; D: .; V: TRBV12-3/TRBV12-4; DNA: TGTGCCAGCAGTTTCCGGGGCGGCTTAAGCGGCTACACCTTC; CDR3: CASSFRGGLSGYTF
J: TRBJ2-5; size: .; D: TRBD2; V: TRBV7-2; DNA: TGTGCCAGCAGCGTCCGCGGGGGGACGTACCAAGAGACCCAGTACTTC; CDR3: CASSVRGGTYQETQYF
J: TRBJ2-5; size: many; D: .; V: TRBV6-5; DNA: TGTGCCAGCAATCCCTCGGGACGATCGCAAGAGACCCAGTACTTC; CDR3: CASNPSGRSQETQYF
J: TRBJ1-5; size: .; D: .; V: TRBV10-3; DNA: TGTGCCATCAGTGAGTCGGGTAGCAATCAGCCCCAGCATTTT; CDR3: CAISESGSNQPQHF
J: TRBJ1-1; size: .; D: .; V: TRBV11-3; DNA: TGTGCCAGCAGCTTGGGCAGGGAGACTGAAGCTTTCTTT; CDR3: CASSLGRETEAFF
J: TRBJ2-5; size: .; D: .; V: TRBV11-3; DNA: TGTGCCAGCAGCCCCCGCCCGCAACCAGAGACCCAGTACTTC; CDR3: CASSPRPQPETQYF
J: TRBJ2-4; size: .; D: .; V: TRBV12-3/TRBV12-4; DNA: TGTGCCAGCAGTTTCCGGGACGTGGCCATTCAGTACTTC; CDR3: CASSFRDVAIQYF
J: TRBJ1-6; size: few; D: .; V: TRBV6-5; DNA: TGTGCCAGCAGCCTACAGCGGCCCTATAATTCACCCCTCCACTTT; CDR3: CASSLQRPYNSPLHF
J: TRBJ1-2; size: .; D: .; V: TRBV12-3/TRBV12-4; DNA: TGTGCCAGCAGCCGGCGAATGGGGGGCTCGGACTATGGCTACACCTTC; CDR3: CASSRRMGGSDYGYTF
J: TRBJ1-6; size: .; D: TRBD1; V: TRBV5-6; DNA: TGTGCCAGCAGGTATGACAGGGGGCTTAATTCACCCCTCCACTTT; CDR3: CASRYDRGLNSPLHF
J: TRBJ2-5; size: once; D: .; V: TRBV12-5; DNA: TGTGCTAGTGGTTTGGGGCAGCGCCAAGAGACCCAGTACTTC; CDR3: CASGLGQRQETQYF
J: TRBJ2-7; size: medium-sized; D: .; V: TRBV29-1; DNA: TGCAGCGTTGGAGGCGCCTACGAGCAGTACTTC; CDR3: CSVGGAYEQYF
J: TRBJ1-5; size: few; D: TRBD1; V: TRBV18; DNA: TGTGCCAGCACCGAGGGGGCAGGTTATAATAGCAATCAGCCCCAGCATTTT; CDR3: CASTEGAGYNSNQPQHF
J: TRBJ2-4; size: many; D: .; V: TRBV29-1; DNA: TGCAGCGTTCCCCAAAGGGGGTGCCCGGGGCAAAACATTCAGTACTTC; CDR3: CSVPQRGCPGQNIQYF
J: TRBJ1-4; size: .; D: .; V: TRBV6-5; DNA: TGTGCCAGCAGTTACTCCCTTGCAACTAATGGAAAACTGTTTTTT; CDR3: CASSYSLATNGKLFF
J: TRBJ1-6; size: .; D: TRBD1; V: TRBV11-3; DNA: TGTGCCAGCAGCTTACCCAGGGCGGGCAGGGGGCTACCACCCCTCCACTTT; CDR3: CASSLPRAGRGLPPLHF
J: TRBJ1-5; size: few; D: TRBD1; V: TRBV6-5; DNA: TGTGCCAGCAGGGACAGGGGCAATCAGCCCCAGCATTTT; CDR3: CASRDRGNQPQHF
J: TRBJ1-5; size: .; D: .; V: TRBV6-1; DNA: TGTGCCAGCAGCGGTGTCCAGCAGGGCAATCAGCCCCAGCATTTT; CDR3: CASSGVQQGNQPQHF
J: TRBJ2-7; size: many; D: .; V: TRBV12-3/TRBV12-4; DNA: TGTGCCAGCAGCACCTCGGGGCACTCCTACGAGCAGTACTTC; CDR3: CASSTSGHSYEQYF
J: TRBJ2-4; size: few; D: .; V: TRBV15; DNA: TGTGCCACCAGCAGTGGGGGGACACGGAAAAACATTCAGTACTTC; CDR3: CATSSGGTRKNIQYF
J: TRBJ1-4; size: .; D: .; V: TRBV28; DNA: TGTGCCAGCAGTTTTTTTTCGGGACGGAATGAAAAACTGTTTTTT; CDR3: CASSFFSGRNEKLFF
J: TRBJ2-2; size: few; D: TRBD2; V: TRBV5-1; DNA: TGCGCCAGCACCCTAGGGGTGCAAGCGGGAACCGGGGAGCTGTTTTTT; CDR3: CASTLGVQAGTGELFF
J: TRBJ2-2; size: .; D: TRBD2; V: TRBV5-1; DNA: TGCGCCAGCAGCATCAACTCCGGGACTAGCGTGGGGTCCGGGGAGCTGTTTTTT; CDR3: CASSINSGTSVGSGELFF
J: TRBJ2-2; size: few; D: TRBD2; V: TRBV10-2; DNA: TGCGCCAGCAGGCAACTTAGCGGGGTGAACACCGGGGAGCTGTTTTTT; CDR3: CASRQLSGVNTGELFF
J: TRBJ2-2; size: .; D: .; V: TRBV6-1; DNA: TGTGCCAGCAGTGGGCTTCTGTGGGGGGCGAACACCGGGGAGCTGTTTTTT; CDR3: CASSGLLWGANTGELFF
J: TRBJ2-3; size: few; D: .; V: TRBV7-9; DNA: TGTGCCAGCAGCCCCGGGGATACTCCCGTGGATACGCAGTATTTT; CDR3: CASSPGDTPVDTQYF
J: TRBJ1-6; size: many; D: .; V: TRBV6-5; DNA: TGTGCCAGCGGGACAACCACGGCTTCACCCCTCCACTTT; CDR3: CASGTTTASPLHF